The rows below give T cell receptor beta chains drawn from one sample of a study of blood T cell repertoires in COVID-19. Clones were sequenced by immunoSEQ multiplex PCR, and TCRdb holds only the in-frame ones, with some missing. Here the sample spans some 96,000 clones, roughly 85% being singletons. The sample comprised peripheral blood. All receptors derive from a man aged 65-85 years with active or convalescent COVID-19. Both conserved end residues are trimmed from each CDR3. D genes are given only for firm matches.

>14|TRBD1|TRBJ2-1|TRBV19
ASSPPDRGRVNEQF
>13|TRBD2|TRBJ2-1|TRBV6-5
ASSPRGTSAYEQF
>12|-|TRBJ1-1|TRBV9
ASSVEQINTEAF
>11|-|TRBJ2-1|TRBV19
ASSTLGSDEQF
>12|-|TRBJ2-3|TRBV29-1
SVYLQVLTDTQY
>12|TRBD1|TRBJ2-2|TRBV25-1
ASTRTGGTGELF
>10|-|TRBJ2-3|TRBV4-2
ASSLGADTQY
>9|-|TRBJ2-7|TRBV27
ASSGGREQY
>12|-|TRBJ2-3|TRBV5-1
ASSGGTSEDTQY
>12|-|TRBJ2-3|TRBV9
ASSRGGGTDTQY
>13|TRBD2|TRBJ2-7|TRBV9
ASSAAGGTPYEQY
>13|TRBD1|TRBJ2-7|TRBV7-6
ASSLAEQGAYEQY
>13|TRBD2|TRBJ2-1|TRBV5-4
ASSRSGRSYNEQF
>14|-|TRBJ2-2|TRBV19
ASSIEGRLNTGELF
>12|TRBD2|TRBJ2-2|TRBV5-1
ASSLVAGAGELF
>12|-|TRBJ2-7|TRBV7-2
ASSLALRVDEQY
>11|TRBD2|TRBJ2-7|TRBV10-3
AISRAGTNEQY
>12|-|TRBJ1-6|TRBV28
ASSLTGDYSPLH
>14|-|TRBJ2-1|TRBV7-9
ASSFEVKISYNEQF
>15|TRBD1|TRBJ2-7|TRBV5-6
ASSYRSWDRVSFEQY
>13|TRBD1|TRBJ2-7|TRBV5-1
ASSSARTGIHEQY
>12|-|TRBJ2-7|TRBV12-5
ASGFEIGGYEQY
>13|TRBD1|TRBJ1-6|TRBV2
ASNRQGQSGSPLH
>14|-|TRBJ1-3|TRBV30
AWNHEARLTGNTIY
>13|TRBD2|TRBJ2-7|TRBV9
ASSVEAGGSYEQY
>14|-|TRBJ1-1|TRBV19
ASSAGPNPEHTEAF
>13|-|TRBJ2-1|TRBV11-2
ASSFTGDTYNEQF
>11|TRBD1|TRBJ1-2|TRBV29-1
SVRTGGDYGYT
>17|TRBD2|TRBJ2-1|TRBV7-3
ASSLTRVAGGFRHNEQF
>12|-|TRBJ1-5|TRBV20-1
SASAGISNQPQH
>12|-|TRBJ2-2|TRBV4-1
ASSLQQGAGELF
>12|TRBD1|TRBJ1-1|TRBV4-2
ASSLDRGWTEAF
>12|TRBD1|TRBJ2-3|TRBV7-3
ASSPGTGGDTQY
>14|TRBD2|TRBJ2-1|TRBV30
ACPGLAGGIGYEQF
>11|-|TRBJ1-2|TRBV18
ASSPDRNYGYT
>12|TRBD1|TRBJ1-1|TRBV27
ASSLLTGDTEAF
>11|TRBD1|TRBJ2-3|TRBV24-1
ATSSRGPDTQY
>13|-|TRBJ2-2|TRBV7-2
ASSLGRTNTGELF